These 15 T cell receptor beta chains originate from one sample sequenced in a study of post-analysis software for immune sequencing data. Unique molecular identifiers were built into the TCR beta cDNA libraries. MiXCR, applied by TCRdb to the PCR reads, yields one record per CDR3 protein. Found here are more than 500,000 distinct CDR3 sequences, 34% of them singletons; the top ten hold under 7%. Whole-study findings and limits: In patients, TRBV5-6, TRBV5-1 and TRBV20-1 belonged to four or five TRBV segments found more frequently than in controls.

The antigens of these receptors remain unknown. Sequences were obtained from blood. The receptors here all came from a girl aged 2-17 years with multiple sclerosis.

This clonotype was seen a few times. The chain joins TRBV15 to TRBJ2-7, with TRBD2 as a possible D gene (5 bases). V lost 3 bases and J lost 3, with 18 bases in between. The CDR3 extends over 16 amino acids. Per the germline V gene, CDR1 is LNHNV and CDR2 is YYDKDF (reference sequence). This CDR3 is CATSSETTGLHYEQYF. The CDR3, as DNA: TGTGCCACCAGCAGCGAAACGACGGGGTTACACTACGAGCAGTACTTC.

CDR3 in amino acids: CASRWTEPTGELFF. DNA for the CDR3: TGTGCCAGCAGGTGGACAGAGCCCACCGGGGAGCTGTTTTTT. J is TRBJ2-2 and V is TRBV6-1; the D gene is possibly TRBD1 (6 bases). Looked up from germline, CDR1 is MNHNS and CDR2 is SASEGT. The CDR3 loop spans 14 amino acids. Trimming removed 6 bases at V and 4 bases at J, with 12 bases between.

The V and J genes are TRBV5-1 and TRBJ2-7; 9 nucleotides agree with TRBD1. CDR1 and CDR2 (germline): SGHRS, YFSETQ. The CDR3 runs to 14 residues. J lost 5 bases, V lost 0 bases, and 3 bases had no gene match. In DNA form, the CDR3 reads TGCGCCAGCAGCTTGGGGGGACAGGGTGACGAGCAGTACTTC. Amino acid sequence: CASSLGGQGDEQYF.

This clonotype was seen more than once but under ten times. This chain links TRBV13 with TRBJ2-1, with D possibly being TRBD2 (7 bases). The ends were cut back, 0 bases at V and 0 bases at J, with 12 bases in the middle. This CDR3 comprises 17 residues. The germline V gene encodes CDR1 PRHDT and CDR2 FYEKMQ (reference sequence). CDR3 sequence (DNA): TGTGCCAGCAGCTTAGGCGGGGGGCCTAGCTCCTACAATGAGCAGTTCTTC. Translation gives CASSLGGGPSSYNEQFF.

This rearrangement joins TRBV9 to TRBJ2-5; D is undetermined. Per germline, CDR1 SGDLS and CDR2 YYNGEE. The V and J ends lost 0 bases and 5 bases respectively, with 8 bases between them. This CDR3 is 13 amino acids long. CDR3 loop: CASSVVGSETQYF. DNA of the CDR3: TGTGCCAGCAGCGTAGTAGGGTCGGAGACCCAGTACTTC.

This CDR3 is CASSPRPGGETQYF. CDR3 bases: TGTGCCAGCAGCCCCCGTCCTGGGGGGGAGACCCAGTACTTC. V usage is TRBV9 and J usage is TRBJ2-5; TRBD2 is a possible D gene (6 bases). Deletions cut 4 bases from V and 5 bases from J, with 15 bases between. The V gene's germline CDR1 is SGDLS and CDR2 YYNGEE. This CDR3 has 14 amino acids.

The chain recombines TRBV15 with TRBJ1-1; D unclear. CDR3 length equals 14 residues. Germline V CDR1 and CDR2: LNHNV, YYDKDF (reference sequence). The V end lost 0 bases, the J end lost 5 bases, and 10 bases lay between the germline ends. Here the CDR3 DNA reads TGTGCCACCAGCAGAGATCGAGTTATGACTGAAGCTTTCTTT. Translation: CATSRDRVMTEAFF.

This clonotype came up a few times. The V gene is TRBV15, the J gene TRBJ2-7; D is unresolved. Germline V gene data show CDR1 as LNHNV and CDR2 as YYDKDF (reference sequence). V was cut by 3 bases and J by 2 bases, with 8 bases left in between. This CDR3 has 13 residues. The CDR3 loop reads CATSSSLPYEQYF. The DNA of the CDR3 is TGTGCCACCAGCAGTAGCCTTCCCTACGAGCAGTACTTC.

The chain has TRBV20-1 and TRBJ1-4; 12 positions match TRBD1. Germline CDR1 and CDR2: DFQATT and SNEGSKA (reference sequence). Trimming removed 6 bases from V and 8 bases from J; junction bases left unmatched: 4. The CDR3 is made up of 13 amino acids. The CDR3 coding sequence is TGCAGTGCGTCGGGACAGGGGGCGGAAAAACTGTTTTTT. Translation: CSASGQGAEKLFF.

The sample holds many counts of this clonotype. This chain connects TRBV6-1 to TRBJ2-6; D might be TRBD1 or TRBD2, each matching 5 bases. This CDR3 is 15 amino acids long. CDR1 is MNHNS, CDR2 SASEGT, per germline. The V and J ends lost 5 bases and 0 bases respectively, with 8 bases between them. The CDR3 loop is CASSSGTSGANVLTF. The CDR3 DNA reads TGTGCCAGCAGTTCAGGGACCTCTGGGGCCAACGTCCTGACTTTC.

This chain links TRBV6-2 or TRBV6-3 with TRBJ2-2; 7 nucleotides match TRBD1. V lost 5 bases and J lost 4; bases outside the gene matches: 1. The CDR3 length is 13 residues. Germline CDR1 and CDR2: MNHEY and SVGEGT. CDR3 loop: CASSNRGTGELFF. The CDR3 nucleotides are TGTGCCAGCAGTAACAGGGGCACCGGGGAGCTGTTTTTT.

This chain joins TRBV20-1 and TRBJ2-5; 11 nucleotides line up with TRBD2. Germline V lookup: CDR1 DFQATT, CDR2 SNEGSKA (reference sequence). V lost 7 bases, J lost 2 bases, and 3 bases stayed unmatched. The CDR3 runs 13 residues. The CDR3 sequence is CSGGLAAQETQYF. The CDR3, as DNA: TGCAGTGGGGGACTAGCGGCTCAAGAGACCCAGTACTTC.

The gene calls are TRBV5-1 and TRBJ1-2; D uncertain. V was pared by 4 bases and J by 4 bases, with 14 bases between. Germline V gene sequence: CDR1 SGHRS, CDR2 YFSETQ. The CDR3 has 14 residues. The CDR3 DNA reads TGCGCCAGCAGCCCCCAGGAATTCCCCTATGGCTACACCTTC. This translates into CASSPQEFPYGYTF.

The chain uses TRBV20-1 and TRBJ2-3; 8 bases map to TRBD1. Germline V gene lookup returns CDR1 DFQATT and CDR2 SNEGSKA (reference sequence). V lost 5 bases and J lost 1; bases outside the gene matches: 2. The CDR3 has 13 amino acids. The CDR3, as DNA: TGCAGTGCTGAGACAGGGGGCACAGATACGCAGTATTTT. Amino acids: CSAETGGTDTQYF.

Here the CDR3 reads CASSGTGVRGSPLHF. For the CDR3, the DNA is TGTGCCAGCAGTGGGACAGGGGTACGCGGCTCACCCCTCCACTTT. The gene calls are TRBV27 and TRBJ1-6, with 10 bases lining up with TRBD1. This CDR3 comprises 15 residues. The germline gives CDR1 MNHEY, CDR2 SMNVEV (reference sequence). V lost 5 bases and J lost 10; bases outside the gene matches: 8.